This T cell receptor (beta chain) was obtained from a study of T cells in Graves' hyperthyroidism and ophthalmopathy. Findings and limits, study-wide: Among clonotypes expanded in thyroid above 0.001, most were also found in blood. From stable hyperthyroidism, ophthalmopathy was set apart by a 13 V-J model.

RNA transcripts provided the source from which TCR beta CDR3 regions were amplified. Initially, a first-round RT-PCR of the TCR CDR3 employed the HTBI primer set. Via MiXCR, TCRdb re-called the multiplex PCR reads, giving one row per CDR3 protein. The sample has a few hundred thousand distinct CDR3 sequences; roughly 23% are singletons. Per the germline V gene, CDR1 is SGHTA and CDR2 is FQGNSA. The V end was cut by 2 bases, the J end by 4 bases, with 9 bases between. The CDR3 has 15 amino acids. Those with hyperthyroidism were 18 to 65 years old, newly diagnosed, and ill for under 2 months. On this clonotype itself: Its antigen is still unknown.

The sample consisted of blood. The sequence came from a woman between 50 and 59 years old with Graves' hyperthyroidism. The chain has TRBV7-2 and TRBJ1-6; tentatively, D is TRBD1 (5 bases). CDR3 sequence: CASSLWGTYNSPLHF. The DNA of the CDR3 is TGTGCCAGCAGCTTATGGGGGACTTATAATTCACCCCTCCACTTT.